Below, 7 T cell receptor beta chains from the same sample are listed, as sequenced in a study of cytomegalovirus exposure and HLA in healthy donors. Clones were sequenced by immunoSEQ multiplex PCR, and TCRdb holds only the in-frame ones, with some missing. Here the sample spans roughly 330,000 clones, about 90% being singletons. Sequenced material: PBMCs. All receptors derive from a woman aged 25 to 39 in good health and CMV-seropositive.

The gene calls are TRBV6-5 and TRBJ1-2, with D possibly being TRBD1 (6 bases). The CDR3 runs to 14 residues. Germline loops: CDR1 MNHEY, CDR2 SVGAGI. V lost 4 bases, J lost 5 bases, and 14 bases lay in between. In DNA, the CDR3 is TGTGCCAGCAGTTTCACAGGGCTGGGGTATGGCTACACCTTC. Its protein is CASSFTGLGYGYTF.

The chain recombines TRBV29-1 with TRBJ1-4, with 8 bases that match TRBD1. Per germline, CDR1 SQVTM and CDR2 ANQGSEA. This CDR3 comprises 14 residues. V dropped 4 bases and J dropped 4; count of bases not matched to a gene: 5. CDR3 sequence reads: CSVGLTGVNEKLFF. CDR3 bases: TGCAGCGTTGGCCTGACAGGGGTTAATGAAAAACTGTTTTTT.

This clone was seen just once. This chain links TRBV28 with TRBJ2-3; TRBD2 agrees at 8 bases. This CDR3 has 15 residues. Germline V gene lookup returns CDR1 MDHEN and CDR2 SYDVKM. The V and J ends lost 6 bases and 3 bases, in that order; junction bases with no gene match: 8. The CDR3 bases are TGTGCCAGCAGAAGGGGAGCGGGAGATACAGATACGCAGTATTTT. Translating it yields CASRRGAGDTDTQYF.

J is TRBJ1-2 and V is TRBV28, with D unresolved. Germline lookup yields CDR1 MDHEN and CDR2 SYDVKM. CDR3 length: 13 residues. Deletions cut 2 bases from V and 8 bases from J, with 12 bases between. The DNA for the CDR3 is TGTGCCAGCAGTTTAACCGGACGAGACGGCTACACCTTC. Translating it yields CASSLTGRDGYTF.

The chain is built from TRBV7-3 and TRBJ1-2; D remains unclear. Germline CDR1 SGHTA, CDR2 FQGTGA. The ends were cut back, 5 bases at V and 5 bases at J, with 18 bases in the middle. The CDR3 consists of 15 residues. The CDR3 coding sequence is TGTGCCAGCAGCCCGACCCCCCAGGTGGGGTATGGCTACACCTTC. This encodes CASSPTPQVGYGYTF.

V usage is TRBV15 and J usage is TRBJ1-2; TRBD1 agrees at 9 bases. The V and J ends lost 6 bases and 8 bases, in that order; junction bases with no gene match: 7. CDR1 and CDR2 from the germline V gene are LNHNV and YYDKDF (reference sequence). The CDR3 is 13 amino acids. CDR3 nucleotides: TGTGCCACCAGTCCGGACAGGGGCGACGGCTACACCTTC. Its translation is CATSPDRGDGYTF.

The CDR3 DNA is TGTGCCTGGTTTCGGACAGGCGGAAACACCATATATTTT. Residues: CAWFRTGGNTIYF. The chain is built from TRBV30 and TRBJ1-3; the match to TRBD1 covers 7 bases. Trimming removed 5 bases from V and 4 bases from J; junction bases left unmatched: 5. CDR1 and CDR2 from the germline V gene are GTSNPN and SVGIG (reference sequence). The CDR3 sequence is 13 residues long.